The TCR beta chain described here comes from a study of tumor and adjacent non-tumor tissue in lung cancer. Study information: Aged roughly 31 to 76 years, patients included 10 men and several women with stage I to III disease. Broader study findings: Shorter survival was associated with higher TCR diversity in tumors. In normal lung, the top 100 clones were significantly more dominant than in tumor. TCR diversity was significantly greater in tumor than normal lung tissue.

V was pared by 6 bases and J by 5 bases, with 11 bases of the junction left unmatched. The CDR3 is made up of 15 amino acids. Germline CDR1 and CDR2: MNHEY and SVGAGI. As to this clonotype: Its antigen is unknown.

This sample's RNA came from whole unsorted tissue. This non-tumor lung sample came from over 3 cm beyond the tumor edge. Three rounds of nested PCR, following a modified ARM-PCR protocol, produced the TCRbeta library. TCRdb re-called the multiplex PCR reads with MiXCR, one entry per CDR3 protein. Of roughly 43,000 distinct CDR3 sequences listed, roughly 60% are singletons. This sequence was found in a man in his fifties or sixties with non-small cell lung cancer. The chain has TRBV6-5 and TRBJ2-7; 9 bases are shared with TRBD2. Sequenced input: distant non-tumor lung tissue. The CDR3 is CASSPGLAGDHEQYF. The CDR3 DNA reads TGTGCCAGCAGCCCGGGATTAGCGGGAGACCACGAGCAGTACTTC.